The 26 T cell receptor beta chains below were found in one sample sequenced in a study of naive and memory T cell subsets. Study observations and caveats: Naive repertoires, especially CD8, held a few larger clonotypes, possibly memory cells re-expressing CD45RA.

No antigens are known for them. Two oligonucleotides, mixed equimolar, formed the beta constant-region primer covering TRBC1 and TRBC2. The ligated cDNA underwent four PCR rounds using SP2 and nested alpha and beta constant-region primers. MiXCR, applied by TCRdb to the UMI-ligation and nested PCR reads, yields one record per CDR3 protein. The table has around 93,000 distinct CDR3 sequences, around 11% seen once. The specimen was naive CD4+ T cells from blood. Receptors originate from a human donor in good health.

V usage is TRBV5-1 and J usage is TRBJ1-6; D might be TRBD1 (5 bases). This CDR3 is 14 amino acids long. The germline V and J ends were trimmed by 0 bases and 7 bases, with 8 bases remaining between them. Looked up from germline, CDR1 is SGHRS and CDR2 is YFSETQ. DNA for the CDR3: TGCGCCAGCAGCTTGGCCAGGGAGAATTCACCCCTCCACTTT. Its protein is CASSLARENSPLHF.

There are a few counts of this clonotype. In DNA form, the CDR3 reads TGTGCCAGTAGTAGAACAGGGGTAACCAATCAGCCCCAGCATTTT. It translates to CASSRTGVTNQPQHF. This chain links TRBV19 with TRBJ1-5; the match to TRBD1 covers 7 bases. CDR3 length: 15 amino acids. The germline CDR1 and CDR2 sequences are LNHDA and SQIVND (reference sequence). The V gene end was trimmed by 4 bases and the J gene end by 3 bases; junction bases not matched to a gene: 6. The complete variable domain, with remaining parts taken from reference TRBV19 and TRBJ1-5, reads DGGITQSPKYLFRKEGQNVTLSCEQNLNHDAMYWYRQDPGQGLRLIYYSQIVNDFQKGDIAEGYSVSREKKESFPLTVTSAQKNPTAFYLCASSRTGVTNQPQHFGDGTRLSIL.

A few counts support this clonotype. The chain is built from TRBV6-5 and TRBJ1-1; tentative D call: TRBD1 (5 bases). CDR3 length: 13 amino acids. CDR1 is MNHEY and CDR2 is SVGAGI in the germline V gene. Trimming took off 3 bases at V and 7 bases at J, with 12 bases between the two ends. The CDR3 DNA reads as TGTGCCAGCAGTTATATATCGGGGCGTGAAGCTTTCTTT. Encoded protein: CASSYISGREAFF.

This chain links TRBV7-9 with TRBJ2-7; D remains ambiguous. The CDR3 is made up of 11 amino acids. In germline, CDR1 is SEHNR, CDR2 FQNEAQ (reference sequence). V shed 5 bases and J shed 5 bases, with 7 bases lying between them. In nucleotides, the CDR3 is TGTGCCAGCAGCGTCTATCACGAGCAGTACTTC. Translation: CASSVYHEQYF.

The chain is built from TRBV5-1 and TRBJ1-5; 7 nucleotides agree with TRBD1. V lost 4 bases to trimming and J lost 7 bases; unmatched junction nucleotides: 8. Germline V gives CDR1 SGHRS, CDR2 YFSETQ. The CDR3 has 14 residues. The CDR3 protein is CASSVNRGGQPQHF. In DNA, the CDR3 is TGCGCCAGCAGCGTCAACAGGGGAGGACAGCCCCAGCATTTT. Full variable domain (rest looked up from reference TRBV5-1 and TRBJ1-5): KAGVTQTPRYLIKTRGQQVTLSCSPISGHRSVSWYQQTPGQGLQFLFEYFSETQRNKGNFPGRFSGRQFSNSRSEMNVSTLELGDSALYLCASSVNRGGQPQHFGDGTRLSIL.

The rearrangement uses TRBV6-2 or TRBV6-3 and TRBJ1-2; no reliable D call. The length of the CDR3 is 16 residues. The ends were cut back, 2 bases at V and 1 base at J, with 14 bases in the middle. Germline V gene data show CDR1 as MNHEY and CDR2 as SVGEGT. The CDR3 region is CASSYDPEKLNYGYTF. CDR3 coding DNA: TGTGCCAGCAGTTACGATCCAGAAAAACTTAACTATGGCTACACCTTC.

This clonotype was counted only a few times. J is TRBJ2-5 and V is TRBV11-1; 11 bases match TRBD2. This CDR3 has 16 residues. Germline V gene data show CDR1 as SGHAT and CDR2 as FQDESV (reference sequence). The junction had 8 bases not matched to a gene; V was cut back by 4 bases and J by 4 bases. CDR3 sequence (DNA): TGTGCCAGCAGCTCACTGACTAGCGGGGCCCGAGAGACCCAGTACTTC. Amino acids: CASSSLTSGARETQYF.

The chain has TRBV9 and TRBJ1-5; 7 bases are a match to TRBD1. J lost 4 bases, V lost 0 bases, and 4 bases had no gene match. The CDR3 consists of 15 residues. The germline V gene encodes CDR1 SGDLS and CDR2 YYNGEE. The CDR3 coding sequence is TGTGCCAGCAGCGTAGAAGGGACAGCGAATCAGCCCCAGCATTTT. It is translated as CASSVEGTANQPQHF.

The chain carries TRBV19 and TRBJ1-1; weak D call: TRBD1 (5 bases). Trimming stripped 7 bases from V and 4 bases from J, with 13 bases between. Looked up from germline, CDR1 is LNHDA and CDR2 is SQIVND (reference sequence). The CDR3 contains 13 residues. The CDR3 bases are TGTGCCAGTACGAGCAGGGTCGGCACTGAAGCTTTCTTT. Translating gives CASTSRVGTEAFF.

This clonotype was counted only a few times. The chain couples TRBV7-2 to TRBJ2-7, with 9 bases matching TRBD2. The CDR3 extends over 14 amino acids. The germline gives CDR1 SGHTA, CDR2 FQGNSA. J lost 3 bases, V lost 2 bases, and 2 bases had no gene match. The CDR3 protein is CASSLIAGVYEQYF. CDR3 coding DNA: TGTGCCAGCAGCTTAATAGCGGGAGTCTACGAGCAGTACTTC.

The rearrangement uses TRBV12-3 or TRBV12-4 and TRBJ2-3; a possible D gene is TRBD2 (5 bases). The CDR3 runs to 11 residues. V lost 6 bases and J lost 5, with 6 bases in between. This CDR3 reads CASRLGDTQYF. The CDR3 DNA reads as TGTGCCAGCAGACTAGGAGATACGCAGTATTTT.

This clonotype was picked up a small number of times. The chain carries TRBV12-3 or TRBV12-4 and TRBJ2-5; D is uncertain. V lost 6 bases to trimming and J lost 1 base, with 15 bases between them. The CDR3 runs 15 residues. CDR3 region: CASRMTTYSQETQYF. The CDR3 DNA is TGTGCCAGCAGAATGACAACTTACTCCCAAGAGACCCAGTACTTC.

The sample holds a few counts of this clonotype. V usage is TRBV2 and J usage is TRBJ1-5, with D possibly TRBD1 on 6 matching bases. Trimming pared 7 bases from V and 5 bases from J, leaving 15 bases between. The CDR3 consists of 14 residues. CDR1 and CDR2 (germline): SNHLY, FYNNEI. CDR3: CASIDRPRYQPQHF. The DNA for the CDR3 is TGTGCCAGCATCGACAGGCCGCGATATCAGCCCCAGCATTTT.

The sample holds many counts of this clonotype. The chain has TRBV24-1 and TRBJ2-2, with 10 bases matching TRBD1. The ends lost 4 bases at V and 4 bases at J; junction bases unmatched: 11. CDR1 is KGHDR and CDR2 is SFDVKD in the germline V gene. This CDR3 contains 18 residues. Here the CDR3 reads CATSDPTGGSGFTGELFF. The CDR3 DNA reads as TGTGCCACCAGTGACCCGACAGGGGGCTCGGGATTCACCGGGGAGCTGTTTTTT.

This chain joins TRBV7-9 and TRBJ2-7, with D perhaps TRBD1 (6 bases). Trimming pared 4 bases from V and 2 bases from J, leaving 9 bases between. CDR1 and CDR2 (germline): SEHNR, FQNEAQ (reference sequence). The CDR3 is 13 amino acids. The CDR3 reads CASSSTGPYEQYF. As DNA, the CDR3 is TGTGCCAGCAGCTCAACAGGGCCCTACGAGCAGTACTTC.

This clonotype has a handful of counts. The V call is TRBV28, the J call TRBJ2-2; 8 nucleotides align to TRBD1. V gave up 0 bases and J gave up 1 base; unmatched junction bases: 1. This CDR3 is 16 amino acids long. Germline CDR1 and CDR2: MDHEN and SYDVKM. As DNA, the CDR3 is TGTGCCAGCAGTTTATGGGGGACAGGGAACACCGGGGAGCTGTTTTTT. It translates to CASSLWGTGNTGELFF.

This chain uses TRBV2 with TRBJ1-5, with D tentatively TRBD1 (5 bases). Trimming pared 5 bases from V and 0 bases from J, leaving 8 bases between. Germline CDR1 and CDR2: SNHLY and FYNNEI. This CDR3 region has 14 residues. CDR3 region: CASSRQYSNQPQHF. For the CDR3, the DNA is TGTGCCAGCAGTCGACAGTATAGCAATCAGCCCCAGCATTTT.

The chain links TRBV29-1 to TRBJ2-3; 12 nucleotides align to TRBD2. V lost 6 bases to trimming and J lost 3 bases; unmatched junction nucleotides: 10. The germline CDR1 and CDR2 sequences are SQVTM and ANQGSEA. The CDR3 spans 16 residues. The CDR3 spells CSVTSGRRVSTDTQYF. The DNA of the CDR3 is TGCAGCGTGACTAGCGGGAGACGTGTTTCTACAGATACGCAGTATTTT.

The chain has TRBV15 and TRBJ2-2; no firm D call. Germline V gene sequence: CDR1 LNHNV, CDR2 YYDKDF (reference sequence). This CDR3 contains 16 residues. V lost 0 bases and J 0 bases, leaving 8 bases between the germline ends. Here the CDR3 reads CATSRDAAANTGELFF. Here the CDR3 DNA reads TGTGCCACCAGCAGAGACGCGGCCGCGAACACCGGGGAGCTGTTTTTT.

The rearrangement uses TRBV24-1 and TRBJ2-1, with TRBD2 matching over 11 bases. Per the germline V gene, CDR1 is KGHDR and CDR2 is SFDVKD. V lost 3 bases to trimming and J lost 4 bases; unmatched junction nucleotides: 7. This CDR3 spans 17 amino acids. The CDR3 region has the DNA TGTGCCACCAGTGATCCCCGACTAGCGGGACTTTACAATGAGCAGTTCTTC. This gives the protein CATSDPRLAGLYNEQFF.

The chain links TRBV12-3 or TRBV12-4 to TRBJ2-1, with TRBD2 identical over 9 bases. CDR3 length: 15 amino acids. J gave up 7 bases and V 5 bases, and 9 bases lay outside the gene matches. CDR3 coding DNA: TGTGCCAGCAGTGGGGCTAGCGGGATCGGTAATGAGCAGTTCTTC. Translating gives CASSGASGIGNEQFF.

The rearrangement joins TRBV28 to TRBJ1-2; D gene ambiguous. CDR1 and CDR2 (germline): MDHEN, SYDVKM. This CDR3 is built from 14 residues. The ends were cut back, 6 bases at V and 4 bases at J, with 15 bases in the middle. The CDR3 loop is CASRPLGSRYGYTF. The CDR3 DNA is TGTGCCAGCAGACCCCTCGGCAGCCGCTATGGCTACACCTTC.

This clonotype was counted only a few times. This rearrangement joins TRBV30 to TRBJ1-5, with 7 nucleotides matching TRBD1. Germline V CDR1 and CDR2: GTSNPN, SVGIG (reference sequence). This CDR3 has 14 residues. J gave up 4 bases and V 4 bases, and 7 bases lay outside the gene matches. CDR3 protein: CAWKRTGVNQPQHF. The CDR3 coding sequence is TGTGCCTGGAAGAGGACAGGAGTTAATCAGCCCCAGCATTTT.

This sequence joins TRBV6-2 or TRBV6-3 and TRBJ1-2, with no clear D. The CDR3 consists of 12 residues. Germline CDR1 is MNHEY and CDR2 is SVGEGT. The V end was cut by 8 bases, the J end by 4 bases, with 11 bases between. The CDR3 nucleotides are TGTGCCAGCTCCCAGGCATTCTATGGCTACACCTTC. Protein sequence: CASSQAFYGYTF.

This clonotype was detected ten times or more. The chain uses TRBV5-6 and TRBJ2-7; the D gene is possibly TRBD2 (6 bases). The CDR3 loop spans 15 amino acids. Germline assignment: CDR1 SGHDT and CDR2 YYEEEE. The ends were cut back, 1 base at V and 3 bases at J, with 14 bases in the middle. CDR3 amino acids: CASSLIWTTYYEQYF. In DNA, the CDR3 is TGTGCCAGCAGCTTGATTTGGACTACCTACTACGAGCAGTACTTC.

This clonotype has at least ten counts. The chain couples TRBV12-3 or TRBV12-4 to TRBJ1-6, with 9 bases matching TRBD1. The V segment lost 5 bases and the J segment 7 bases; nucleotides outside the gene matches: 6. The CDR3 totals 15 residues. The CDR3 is CASSPGTGLNSPLHF. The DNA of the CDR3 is TGTGCCAGCAGTCCCGGGACAGGGCTAAATTCACCCCTCCACTTT.